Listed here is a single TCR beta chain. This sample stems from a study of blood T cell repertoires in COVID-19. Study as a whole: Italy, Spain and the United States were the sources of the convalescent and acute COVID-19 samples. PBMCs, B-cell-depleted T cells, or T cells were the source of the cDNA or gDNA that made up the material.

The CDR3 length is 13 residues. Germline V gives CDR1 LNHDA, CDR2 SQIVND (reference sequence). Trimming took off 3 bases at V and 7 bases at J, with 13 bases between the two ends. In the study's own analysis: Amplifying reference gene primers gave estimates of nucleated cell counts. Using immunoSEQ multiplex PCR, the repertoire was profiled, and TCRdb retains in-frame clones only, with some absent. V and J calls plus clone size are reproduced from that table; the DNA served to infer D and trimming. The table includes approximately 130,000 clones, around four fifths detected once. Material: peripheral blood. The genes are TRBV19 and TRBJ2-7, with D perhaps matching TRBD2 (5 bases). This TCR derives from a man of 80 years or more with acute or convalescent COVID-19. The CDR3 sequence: CASSIGVSGEQYF. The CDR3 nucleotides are TGTGCCAGTAGTATCGGGGTGTCGGGGGAGCAGTACTTC.